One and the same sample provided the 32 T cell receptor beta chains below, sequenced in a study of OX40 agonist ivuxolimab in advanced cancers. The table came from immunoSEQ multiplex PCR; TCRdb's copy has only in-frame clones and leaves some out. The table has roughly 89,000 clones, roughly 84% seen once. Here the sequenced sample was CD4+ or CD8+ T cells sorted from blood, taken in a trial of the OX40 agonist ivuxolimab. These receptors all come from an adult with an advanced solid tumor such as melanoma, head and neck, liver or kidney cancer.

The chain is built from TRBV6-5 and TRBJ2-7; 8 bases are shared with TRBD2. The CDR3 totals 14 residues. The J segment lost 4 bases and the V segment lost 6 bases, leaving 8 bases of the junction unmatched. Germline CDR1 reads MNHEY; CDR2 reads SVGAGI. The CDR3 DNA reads TGTGCCAGCAGCCCCAGCGGGAGTAGGTACGAGCAGTACTTC. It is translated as CASSPSGSRYEQYF.

In nucleotides, the CDR3 is TGTGCCAGTGAGGGAGTCACCGGGGAGCTGTTTTTT. Residues: CASEGVTGELFF. The chain employs TRBV19 and TRBJ2-2, with D possibly being TRBD2 (5 bases). The germline V and J ends were trimmed by 8 bases and 4 bases, with 8 bases remaining between them. This CDR3 comprises 12 residues. In germline, CDR1 is LNHDA, CDR2 SQIVND (reference sequence).

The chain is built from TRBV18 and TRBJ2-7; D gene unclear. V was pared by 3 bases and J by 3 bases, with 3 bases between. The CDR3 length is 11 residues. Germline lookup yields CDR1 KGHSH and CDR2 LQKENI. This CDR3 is CASSPGYEQYF. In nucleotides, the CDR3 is TGTGCCAGCTCACCGGGCTACGAGCAGTACTTC.

CDR3 in DNA: TGTGCCAGCAGCTTAGCCTGGCCCGTAACAACTAATGAAAAACTGTTTTTT. Protein: CASSLAWPVTTNEKLFF. The rearrangement joins TRBV7-9 to TRBJ1-4; D is unclear. Trimming stripped 0 bases from V and 0 bases from J, with 11 bases between. The CDR3 covers 17 residues. CDR1 and CDR2 from the germline V gene are SEHNR and FQNEAQ (reference sequence).

The CDR3, as DNA: TGCGCCAGCAGCCAAGGACAGGGATTCATGGGGACCGGGGAGCTGTTTTTT. Its protein is CASSQGQGFMGTGELFF. The V gene is TRBV4-1, the J gene TRBJ2-2, with 7 bases lining up with TRBD1. With 1 base clipped from V and 5 bases from J, the junction kept 10 bases outside the gene matches. The CDR3 totals 17 residues. Per germline, CDR1 MGHRA and CDR2 YSYEKL.

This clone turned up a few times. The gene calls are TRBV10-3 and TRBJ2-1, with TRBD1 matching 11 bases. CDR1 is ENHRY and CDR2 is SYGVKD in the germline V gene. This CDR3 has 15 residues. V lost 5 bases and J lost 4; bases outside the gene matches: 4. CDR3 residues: CAISPGQGAYNEQFF. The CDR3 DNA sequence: TGTGCCATCAGTCCCGGACAGGGGGCTTACAATGAGCAGTTCTTC.

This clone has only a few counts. The CDR3 DNA sequence: TGCGCCAGCAGCTTGGAACCCCCCGGACAGTCCTACGAGCAGTACTTC. Encoded protein: CASSLEPPGQSYEQYF. This chain uses TRBV5-1 with TRBJ2-7; D possibly corresponds to TRBD1 (6 bases). This CDR3 has 16 amino acids. Germline assignment: CDR1 SGHRS and CDR2 YFSETQ. Trimming left V 0 bases short and J 1 base short, with 14 bases between.

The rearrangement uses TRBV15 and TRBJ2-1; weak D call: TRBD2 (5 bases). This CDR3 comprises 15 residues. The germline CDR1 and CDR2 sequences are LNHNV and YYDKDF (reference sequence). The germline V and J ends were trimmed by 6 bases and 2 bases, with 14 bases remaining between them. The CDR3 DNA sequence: TGTGCCACCAGTCCGGACCGGACTCCCTACAATGAGCAGTTCTTC. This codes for CATSPDRTPYNEQFF. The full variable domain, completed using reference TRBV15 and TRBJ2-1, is DAMVIQNPRYQVTQFGKPVTLSCSQTLNHNVMYWYQQKSSQAPKLLFHYYDKDFNNEADTPDNFQSRRPNTSFCFLDIRSPGLGDTAMYLCATSPDRTPYNEQFFGPGTRLTVL.

This CDR3 reads CASSLTSANTEAFF. In DNA, the CDR3 is TGTGCCAGCAGTTTGACATCGGCGAACACTGAAGCTTTCTTT. The chain joins TRBV27 to TRBJ1-1; no definite D call. The germline gives CDR1 MNHEY, CDR2 SMNVEV (reference sequence). The CDR3 length is 14 residues. V was trimmed by 3 bases and J by 1 base, leaving 9 bases between them.

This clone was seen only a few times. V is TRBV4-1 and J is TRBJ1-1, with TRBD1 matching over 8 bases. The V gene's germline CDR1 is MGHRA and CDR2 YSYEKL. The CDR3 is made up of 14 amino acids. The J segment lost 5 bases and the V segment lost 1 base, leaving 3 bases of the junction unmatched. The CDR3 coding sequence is TGCGCCAGCAGCCAAGCGGACAGGGCGACTGAAGCTTTCTTT. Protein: CASSQADRATEAFF.

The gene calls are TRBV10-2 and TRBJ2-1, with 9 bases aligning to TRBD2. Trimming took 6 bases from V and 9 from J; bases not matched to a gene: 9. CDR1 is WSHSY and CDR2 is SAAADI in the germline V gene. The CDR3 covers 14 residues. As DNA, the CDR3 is TGCGCCAGCAGCCCCGGGACTAGCTCTACTGAGCAGTTCTTC. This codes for CASSPGTSSTEQFF.

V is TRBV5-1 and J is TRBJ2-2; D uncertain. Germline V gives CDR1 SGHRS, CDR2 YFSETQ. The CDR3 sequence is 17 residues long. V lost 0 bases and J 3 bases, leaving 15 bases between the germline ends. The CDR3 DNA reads TGCGCCAGCAGCTTGGTTCTAGTGGGCGCCGACACCGGGGAGCTGTTTTTT. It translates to CASSLVLVGADTGELFF. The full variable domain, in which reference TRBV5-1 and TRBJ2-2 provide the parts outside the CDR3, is KAGVTQTPRYLIKTRGQQVTLSCSPISGHRSVSWYQQTPGQGLQFLFEYFSETQRNKGNFPGRFSGRQFSNSRSEMNVSTLELGDSALYLCASSLVLVGADTGELFFGEGSRLTVL.

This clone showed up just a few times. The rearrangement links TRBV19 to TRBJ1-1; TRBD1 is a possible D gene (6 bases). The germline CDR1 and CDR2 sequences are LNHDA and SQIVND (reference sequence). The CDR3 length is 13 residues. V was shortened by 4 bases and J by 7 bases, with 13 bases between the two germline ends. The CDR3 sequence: CASSTKQGLEAFF. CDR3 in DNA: TGTGCCAGTAGTACAAAACAGGGTCTTGAAGCTTTCTTT.

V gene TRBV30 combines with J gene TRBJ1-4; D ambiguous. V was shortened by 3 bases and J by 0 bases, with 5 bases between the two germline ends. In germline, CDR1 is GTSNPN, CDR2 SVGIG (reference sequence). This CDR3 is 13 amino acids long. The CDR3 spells CAWSGATNEKLFF. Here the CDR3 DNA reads TGTGCCTGGAGCGGGGCAACTAATGAAAAACTGTTTTTT.

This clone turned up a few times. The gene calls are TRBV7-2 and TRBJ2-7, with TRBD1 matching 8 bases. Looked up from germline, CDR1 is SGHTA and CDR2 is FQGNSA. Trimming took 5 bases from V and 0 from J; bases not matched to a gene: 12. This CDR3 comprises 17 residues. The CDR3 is CASSLRSTGAVSYEQYF. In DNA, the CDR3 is TGTGCCAGCAGCCTACGCTCGACAGGGGCGGTCTCCTACGAGCAGTACTTC.

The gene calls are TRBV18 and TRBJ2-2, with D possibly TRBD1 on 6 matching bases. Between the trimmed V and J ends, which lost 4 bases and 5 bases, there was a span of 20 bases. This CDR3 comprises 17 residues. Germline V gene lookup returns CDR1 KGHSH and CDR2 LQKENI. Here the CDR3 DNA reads TGTGCCAGCTCACGCTATTATCCAGGGGAAGGGACCGGGGAGCTGTTTTTT. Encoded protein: CASSRYYPGEGTGELFF.

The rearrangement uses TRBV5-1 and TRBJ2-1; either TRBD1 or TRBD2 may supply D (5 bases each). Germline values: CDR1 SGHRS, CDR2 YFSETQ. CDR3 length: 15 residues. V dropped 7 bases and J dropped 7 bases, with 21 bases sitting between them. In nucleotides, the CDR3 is TGCGCCAGCGCCCCAGCGGCCGGCAGGGTGAATGAGCAGTTCTTC. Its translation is CASAPAAGRVNEQFF.

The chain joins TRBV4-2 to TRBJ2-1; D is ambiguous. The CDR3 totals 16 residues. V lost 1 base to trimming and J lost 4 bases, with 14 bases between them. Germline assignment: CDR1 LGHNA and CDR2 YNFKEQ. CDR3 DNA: TGTGCCAGCAGCCAAGTCTCTTCCCGGGCTTACAATGAGCAGTTCTTC. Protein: CASSQVSSRAYNEQFF.

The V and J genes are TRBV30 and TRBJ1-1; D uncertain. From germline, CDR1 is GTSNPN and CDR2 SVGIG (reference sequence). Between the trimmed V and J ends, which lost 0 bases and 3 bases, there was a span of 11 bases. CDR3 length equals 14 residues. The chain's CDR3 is CAWSVLPMDTEAFF. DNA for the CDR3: TGTGCCTGGAGTGTACTGCCGATGGACACTGAAGCTTTCTTT.

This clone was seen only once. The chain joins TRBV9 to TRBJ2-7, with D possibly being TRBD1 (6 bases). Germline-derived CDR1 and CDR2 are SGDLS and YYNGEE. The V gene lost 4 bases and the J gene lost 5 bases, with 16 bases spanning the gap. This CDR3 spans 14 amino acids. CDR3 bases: TGTGCCAGCAGCCCCAACAGGGCTACCAACGAGCAGTACTTC. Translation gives CASSPNRATNEQYF.

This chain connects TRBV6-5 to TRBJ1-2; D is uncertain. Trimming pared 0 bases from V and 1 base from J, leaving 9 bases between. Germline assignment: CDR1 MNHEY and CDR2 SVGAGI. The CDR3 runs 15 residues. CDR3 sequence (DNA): TGTGCCAGCAGTTACTCTGGGTATGGTAACTATGGCTACACCTTC. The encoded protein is CASSYSGYGNYGYTF.

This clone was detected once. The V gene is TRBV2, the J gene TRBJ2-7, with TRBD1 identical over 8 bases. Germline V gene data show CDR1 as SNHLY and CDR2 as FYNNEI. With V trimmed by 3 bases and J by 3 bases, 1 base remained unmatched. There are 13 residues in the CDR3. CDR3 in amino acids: CASSDTGGYEQYF. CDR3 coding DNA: TGTGCCAGCAGTGACACAGGGGGCTACGAGCAGTACTTC.

The CDR3 is CATSDLRRLAVSDTQYF. CDR3 nucleotide sequence: TGTGCCACCAGCGACCTGAGGAGGCTAGCGGTCTCAGATACGCAGTATTTT. This chain connects TRBV15 to TRBJ2-3; the match to TRBD2 covers 7 bases. The CDR3 spans 17 residues. V was clipped by 5 bases and J by 4 bases; unmatched bases: 15. Germline V gene data show CDR1 as LNHNV and CDR2 as YYDKDF (reference sequence).

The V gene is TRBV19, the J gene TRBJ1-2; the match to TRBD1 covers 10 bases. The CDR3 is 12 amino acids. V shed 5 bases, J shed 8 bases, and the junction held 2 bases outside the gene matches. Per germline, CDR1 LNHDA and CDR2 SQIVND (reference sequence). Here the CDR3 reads CASSRDRGGYTF. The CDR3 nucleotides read TGTGCCAGTAGTCGGGACAGGGGAGGCTACACCTTC.

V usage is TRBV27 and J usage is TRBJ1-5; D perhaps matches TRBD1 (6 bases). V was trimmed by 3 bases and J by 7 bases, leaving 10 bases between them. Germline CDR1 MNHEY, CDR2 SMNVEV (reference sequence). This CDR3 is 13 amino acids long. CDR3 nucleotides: TGTGCCAGCAGTTTGGGGGGCATACAGCCCCAGCATTTT. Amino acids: CASSLGGIQPQHF.

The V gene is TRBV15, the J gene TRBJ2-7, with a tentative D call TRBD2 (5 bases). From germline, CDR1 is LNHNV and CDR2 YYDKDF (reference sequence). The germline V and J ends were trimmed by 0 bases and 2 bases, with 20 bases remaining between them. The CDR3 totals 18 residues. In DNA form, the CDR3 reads TGTGCCACCAGCAGAGAGGGTAGGCGTGTGAGCGGAGCCTACGAGCAGTACTTC. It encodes CATSREGRRVSGAYEQYF.

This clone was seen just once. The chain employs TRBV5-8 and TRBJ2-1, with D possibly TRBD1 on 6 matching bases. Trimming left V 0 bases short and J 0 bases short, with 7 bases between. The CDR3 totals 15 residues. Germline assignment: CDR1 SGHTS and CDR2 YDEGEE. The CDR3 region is CASSLGGGSYNEQFF. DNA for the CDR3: TGTGCCAGCAGCTTGGGAGGGGGCTCCTACAATGAGCAGTTCTTC.

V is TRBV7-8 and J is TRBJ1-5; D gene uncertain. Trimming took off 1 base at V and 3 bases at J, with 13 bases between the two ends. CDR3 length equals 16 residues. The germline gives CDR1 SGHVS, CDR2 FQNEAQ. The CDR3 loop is CASSLDTRTINQPQHF. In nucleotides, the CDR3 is TGTGCCAGCAGCTTAGATACAAGGACCATCAATCAGCCCCAGCATTTT.

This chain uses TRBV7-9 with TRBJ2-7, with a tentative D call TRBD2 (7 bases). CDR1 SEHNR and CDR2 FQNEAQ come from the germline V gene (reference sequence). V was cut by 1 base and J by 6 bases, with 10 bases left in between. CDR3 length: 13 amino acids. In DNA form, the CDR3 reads TGTGCCAGCAGCTTAGACGGGGGGCGCGAGCAGTACTTC. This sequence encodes CASSLDGGREQYF.

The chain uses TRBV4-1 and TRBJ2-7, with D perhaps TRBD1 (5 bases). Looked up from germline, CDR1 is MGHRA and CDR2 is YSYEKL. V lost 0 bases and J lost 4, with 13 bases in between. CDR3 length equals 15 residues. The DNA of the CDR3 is TGCGCCAGCAGCCAAGATACGGGCAGGGCGTACGAGCAGTACTTC. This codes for CASSQDTGRAYEQYF.

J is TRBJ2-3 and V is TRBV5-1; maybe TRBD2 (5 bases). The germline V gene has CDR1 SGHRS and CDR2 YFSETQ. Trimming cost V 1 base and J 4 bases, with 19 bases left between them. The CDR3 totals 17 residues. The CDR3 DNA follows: TGCGCCAGCAGCTTGAACCCCCTCTCGATGGGAGCAGATACGCAGTATTTT. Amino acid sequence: CASSLNPLSMGADTQYF. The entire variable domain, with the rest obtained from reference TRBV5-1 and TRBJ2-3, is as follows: KAGVTQTPRYLIKTRGQQVTLSCSPISGHRSVSWYQQTPGQGLQFLFEYFSETQRNKGNFPGRFSGRQFSNSRSEMNVSTLELGDSALYLCASSLNPLSMGADTQYFGPGTRLTVL.

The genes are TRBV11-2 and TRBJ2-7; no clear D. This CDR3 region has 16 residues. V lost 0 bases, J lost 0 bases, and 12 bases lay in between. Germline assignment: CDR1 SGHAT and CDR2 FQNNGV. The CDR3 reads CASSLDAASPSYEQYF. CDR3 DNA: TGTGCCAGCAGCTTAGATGCGGCCTCACCCTCCTACGAGCAGTACTTC.